The 3 T cell receptor beta chains below come from one sample, sequenced in a study of chemoradiotherapy in HPV16-positive cancers. Using immunoSEQ multiplex PCR, the repertoire was profiled, and TCRdb retains in-frame clones only, with some absent. The sample lists about 16,000 clones; about four fifths were seen once. Sample collection was performed from a patient who underwent chemoradiotherapy. Receptors originate from a human donor with HPV-associated anogenital cancer.

The V gene is TRBV11-2, the J gene TRBJ1-3; D uncertain. Per the germline V gene, CDR1 is SGHAT and CDR2 is FQNNGV. This CDR3 has 17 residues. V lost 4 bases and J 5 bases, leaving 21 bases between the germline ends. CDR3 in amino acids: CASSSLTPWEQRNTIYF. CDR3 coding DNA: TGTGCCAGCAGCTCCCTCACCCCTTGGGAGCAGCGAAACACCATATATTTT.

The CDR3 is CASSRAGDRYNEQFF. As DNA, the CDR3 is TGCGCCAGCAGCCGAGCGGGGGACCGTTACAATGAGCAGTTCTTC. The chain recombines TRBV4-3 with TRBJ2-1; 8 bases are a match to TRBD2. The CDR3 length is 15 residues. Germline CDR1 is LGHNA and CDR2 is YSLEER. Unmatched junction bases numbered 6, after V lost 4 bases and J lost 4 bases.

The chain employs TRBV2 and TRBJ1-2, with D maybe TRBD1 (5 bases). The CDR3 contains 13 residues. V lost 6 bases to trimming and J lost 6 bases, with 14 bases between them. The V gene's germline CDR1 is SNHLY and CDR2 FYNNEI. The CDR3 here is CASREGPLDGYTF. The DNA for the CDR3 is TGTGCCAGCAGGGAGGGACCTCTGGATGGCTACACCTTC.